The 28 T cell receptor beta chains given below trace back to one sample, sequenced in a study of vaccination and CD4 T cells after COVID-19. Which antigens these TCRs recognize remains unknown. Documented time point: late sampling 161 to 241 days after vaccination in three convalescent patients. Described treatment: approximately nine-day PBMC culture with coronavirus spike peptide pools or control peptides (ViraFEST assay). Sequence data for DNA of cultured CD4+ T cells were generated by the Oncomine TCR Beta short-read assay. A single record per CDR3 protein comes from TCRdb applying MiXCR to the PCR reads. This sample has over 20,000 distinct CDR3 sequences; about two fifths occur once, and the top ten carry roughly 27%. The input for sequencing was CD4+ T cells from blood, cultured in vitro, taken about 7 months after SARS-CoV-2 vaccination. The receptor source for this set is a human donor who had recovered from COVID-19.

The DNA for the CDR3 is TGTGCCAGCAGTCACCAGGGGGCGGATACGGACGAGCAGTACTTC. Amino acid sequence: CASSHQGADTDEQYF. This rearrangement joins TRBV6-1 to TRBJ2-7, with TRBD1 matching 8 bases. Per germline, CDR1 MNHNS and CDR2 SASEGT. The CDR3 spans 15 residues. V trimming: 5 bases; J trimming: 5 bases; junction bases outside the gene matches: 11.

The J gene is TRBJ2-1, the V gene TRBV20-1; 11 bases are shared with TRBD2. In germline, CDR1 is DFQATT, CDR2 SNEGSKA (reference sequence). V lost 3 bases and J lost 4; bases outside the gene matches: 11. The CDR3 length is 17 residues. The CDR3 nucleotides are TGCAGTGCTAGGGTGGCTCGGGGGACTAGCGGATACAATGAGCAGTTCTTC. It translates to CSARVARGTSGYNEQFF.

This clonotype was seen a few times. The rearrangement joins TRBV19 to TRBJ2-7; TRBD1 might be the D (5 bases). The germline gives CDR1 LNHDA, CDR2 SQIVND (reference sequence). Trimming left V 1 base short and J 4 bases short, with 11 bases between. The CDR3 extends over 14 amino acids. The CDR3 loop reads CASSIARALYEQYF. DNA for the CDR3: TGTGCCAGTAGTATAGCCAGGGCCCTTTACGAGCAGTACTTC. The full variable domain, rest sourced from reference TRBV19 and TRBJ2-7, is DGGITQSPKYLFRKEGQNVTLSCEQNLNHDAMYWYRQDPGQGLRLIYYSQIVNDFQKGDIAEGYSVSREKKESFPLTVTSAQKNPTAFYLCASSIARALYEQYFGPGTRLTVT.

V is TRBV7-9 and J is TRBJ2-1; D is undetermined. V shed 1 base and J shed 2 bases, with 6 bases lying between them. This CDR3 contains 14 residues. The germline V gene encodes CDR1 SEHNR and CDR2 FQNEAQ (reference sequence). In DNA, the CDR3 is TGTGCCAGCAGCTTAGAAGGCGCCTACAATGAGCAGTTCTTC. Protein sequence: CASSLEGAYNEQFF.

The chain has TRBV2 and TRBJ2-7; D is tentatively TRBD1 or TRBD2 (5 bases each). Looked up from germline, CDR1 is SNHLY and CDR2 is FYNNEI. V gave up 3 bases and J gave up 2 bases, with 14 bases separating them. This CDR3 is 15 amino acids long. This CDR3 is CASSEYGAVTYEQYF. The CDR3 region has the DNA TGTGCCAGCAGTGAGTACGGGGCGGTTACCTACGAGCAGTACTTC.

This clonotype came up a few times. The chain's CDR3 is CASSLMDGSDTQYF. DNA for the CDR3: TGTGCCAGCAGCTTGATGGACGGATCAGATACGCAGTATTTT. The chain links TRBV7-9 to TRBJ2-3, with unresolved D. The CDR3 covers 14 residues. Germline CDR1 and CDR2: SEHNR and FQNEAQ (reference sequence). With 3 bases removed from V and 4 bases from J, the gap between germline ends came to 11 bases. Complete variable domain (other parts from reference TRBV7-9 and TRBJ2-3): DTGVSQNPRHKITKRGQNVTFRCDPISEHNRLYWYRQTLGQGPEFLTYFQNEAQLEKSRLLSDRFSAERPKGSFSTLEIQRTEQGDSAMYLCASSLMDGSDTQYFGPGTRLTVL.

This clonotype was observed a few times. The chain joins TRBV6-5 to TRBJ1-2, with D tentatively TRBD1 (5 bases). The germline V and J ends were trimmed by 2 bases and 7 bases, with 8 bases remaining between them. CDR1 MNHEY and CDR2 SVGAGI come from the germline V gene. The CDR3 sequence is 12 residues long. The CDR3 DNA sequence: TGTGCCAGCAGTTACGTGGGGGGTGGCTACACCTTC. This encodes CASSYVGGGYTF.

The chain joins TRBV5-1 to TRBJ2-7; D not resolved. The CDR3 extends over 16 amino acids. Per the germline V gene, CDR1 is SGHRS and CDR2 is YFSETQ. V shed 4 bases and J shed 2 bases, with 19 bases lying between them. The CDR3 DNA reads as TGCGCCAGCAGCCCAAGCCGTCTGGCAGATACCTACGAGCAGTACTTC. Its protein product is CASSPSRLADTYEQYF.

This clonotype was detected only once. V gene TRBV6-2 or TRBV6-3 combines with J gene TRBJ2-6, with D perhaps matching TRBD1 (6 bases). This CDR3 region has 16 residues. Looked up from germline, CDR1 is MNHEY and CDR2 is SVGEGT. Trimming removed 6 bases at V and 2 bases at J, with 14 bases between. The CDR3 loop is CASRYRGGAGANVLTF. The CDR3 region has the DNA TGTGCCAGCAGGTACCGTGGGGGCGCTGGGGCCAACGTCCTGACTTTC.

V is TRBV12-3 or TRBV12-4 and J is TRBJ2-5, with 7 bases fitting TRBD2. Trimming removed 5 bases from V and 1 base from J; junction bases left unmatched: 10. The CDR3 totals 16 residues. DNA of the CDR3: TGTGCCAGCAGTACTACCCCCCTAGCGGTCCAAGAGACCCAGTACTTC. It specifies CASSTTPLAVQETQYF.

The genes are TRBV11-3 and TRBJ2-1, with D unclear. CDR1 and CDR2 (germline): SGHNT, YENEEA. Trimming shortened V by 8 bases and J by 7 bases, and 9 bases separated the two germline ends. CDR3 length: 11 amino acids. Here the CDR3 DNA reads TGTGCCAGCCGACATAGGAATGAGCAGTTCTTC. It codes for CASRHRNEQFF.

This clonotype was observed a few times. J is TRBJ1-1 and V is TRBV27, with TRBD1 matching 8 bases. Germline CDR1 MNHEY, CDR2 SMNVEV (reference sequence). The CDR3 runs to 16 residues. Trimming removed 4 bases from V and 11 bases from J; junction bases left unmatched: 18. The chain's CDR3 is CASSSSYRDRMFGAFF. The CDR3 DNA is TGTGCCAGCAGTTCTTCATACCGGGACAGGATGTTTGGGGCTTTCTTT.

This clonotype showed up just a few times. This chain connects TRBV7-2 to TRBJ2-1, with a tentative D call TRBD2 (6 bases). The germline CDR1 and CDR2 sequences are SGHTA and FQGNSA. This CDR3 region has 15 residues. V was trimmed by 1 base and J by 6 bases, leaving 13 bases between them. CDR3 protein: CASSLEFASVNEQFF. The CDR3 DNA reads as TGTGCCAGCAGCTTAGAGTTTGCTAGCGTCAATGAGCAGTTCTTC. Combining the CDR3 with reference TRBV7-2 and TRBJ2-1 gives the whole variable domain GAGVSQSPSNKVTEKGKDVELRCDPISGHTALYWYRQSLGQGLEFLIYFQGNSAPDKSGLPSDRFSAERTGGSVSTLTIQRTQQEDSAVYLCASSLEFASVNEQFFGPGTRLTVL.

This clonotype was seen more than once but under ten times. V gene TRBV4-2 combines with J gene TRBJ1-2; D might be TRBD1 (5 bases). This CDR3 region has 15 residues. The germline gives CDR1 LGHNA, CDR2 YNFKEQ. V shed 4 bases and J shed 4 bases, with 16 bases lying between them. The CDR3 bases are TGTGCCAGCAGCCCGCTGACAGCTGAGGCCTATGGCTACACCTTC. As protein: CASSPLTAEAYGYTF.

The chain has TRBV11-3 and TRBJ2-1; TRBD2 matches at 8 bases. Germline V lookup: CDR1 SGHNT, CDR2 YENEEA. The junction had 10 bases not matched to a gene; V was cut back by 5 bases and J by 7 bases. CDR3 length equals 15 residues. The DNA for the CDR3 is TGTGCCAGCAGCCGGAGGACTAGCCAGCCAAATGAGCAGTTCTTC. It specifies CASSRRTSQPNEQFF.

The chain combines TRBV19 with TRBJ1-1; D is perhaps TRBD1 (5 bases). The CDR3 is made up of 14 amino acids. V gave up 3 bases and J gave up 7 bases, with 15 bases separating them. CDR1 is LNHDA and CDR2 is SQIVND in the germline V gene (reference sequence). The CDR3 is CASSIRQWGGEAFF. Written as DNA, the CDR3 is TGTGCCAGTAGTATTAGACAGTGGGGGGGTGAAGCTTTCTTT.

The sample holds one count of this clonotype. A read error may produce the germline difference seen at one junction end. This chain joins TRBV6-5 and TRBJ2-7; D ambiguous. Per the germline V gene, CDR1 is MNHEY and CDR2 is SVGAGI. The CDR3 has 13 amino acids. The CDR3 DNA follows: TGTGCCAGCAGTTCCTTCGGGTCGTACGGGCAGTACTTC. As protein: CASSSFGSYGQYF.

The genes are TRBV5-4 and TRBJ2-7, with a tentative D call TRBD2 (7 bases). V was shortened by 3 bases and J by 1 base, with 17 bases between the two germline ends. The CDR3 consists of 16 residues. Germline CDR1 is SGHNT and CDR2 is YYREEE (reference sequence). The CDR3 here is CASSWGRGRLSYEQYF. The DNA for the CDR3 is TGTGCCAGCAGCTGGGGGCGGGGGAGACTTTCCTACGAGCAGTACTTC.

The chain combines TRBV20-1 with TRBJ1-1, with D maybe TRBD1 (6 bases). CDR1 is DFQATT and CDR2 is SNEGSKA in the germline V gene (reference sequence). V shed 5 bases and J shed 2 bases, with 18 bases lying between them. The CDR3 has 15 residues. CDR3 residues: CSAGPRRGGNTEAFF. CDR3 nucleotide sequence: TGCAGTGCTGGACCGCGGCGAGGGGGTAACACTGAAGCTTTCTTT.

This clonotype appeared a few times. The V and J genes are TRBV6-1 and TRBJ2-5; 10 bases map to TRBD2. CDR3 length: 15 residues. V lost 7 bases, J lost 1 base, and 6 bases stayed unmatched. From germline, CDR1 is MNHNS and CDR2 SASEGT. The CDR3 region has the DNA TGTGCCAGCAAGCTAGCGGGGGACTCCCAAGAGACCCAGTACTTC. Its translation: CASKLAGDSQETQYF.

Notes on this clonotype: This is likely a read error, given that the CDR3 carries no conserved phenylalanine or tryptophan at its end. The gene calls are TRBV7-3 and TRBJ2-5; possible D gene TRBD1, 6 bases. The V end lost 5 bases, the J end lost 2 bases, and 12 bases lay between the germline ends. Germline V gene data show CDR1 as SGHTA and CDR2 as FQGTGA. The CDR3 contains 14 residues. Written as DNA, the CDR3 is TGTGCCAGCAGCCCCACAGGGTTACAAGAGACCCAGTACTAC. Protein sequence: CASSPTGLQETQYY.

In its sample, this clonotype was seen once. The chain recombines TRBV10-2 with TRBJ2-7; 8 nucleotides line up with TRBD1. This CDR3 region has 13 residues. The trim removed 11 bases at V and 0 bases at J, leaving 6 bases unmatched. Per germline, CDR1 WSHSY and CDR2 SAAADI. The CDR3 region is CAVYGTGSYEQYF. CDR3 nucleotides: TGCGCCGTTTACGGGACAGGCTCCTACGAGCAGTACTTC.

The rearrangement links TRBV27 to TRBJ1-2; D is possibly TRBD1 (6 bases). This CDR3 is built from 15 residues. The germline V gene has CDR1 MNHEY and CDR2 SMNVEV (reference sequence). V gave up 8 bases and J gave up 4 bases, with 20 bases separating them. In nucleotides, the CDR3 is TGTGCCAGCCATGTACATGTTTTACAGGGCTATGGCTACACCTTC. Its protein product is CASHVHVLQGYGYTF.

CDR3 amino acids: CASARDSVGYGYTF. CDR3 nucleotides: TGTGCCAGCGCGCGGGACAGCGTCGGGTATGGCTACACCTTC. The chain is built from TRBV6-2 or TRBV6-3 and TRBJ1-2, with 7 bases matching TRBD1. CDR1 is MNHEY and CDR2 is SVGEGT in the germline V gene. The CDR3 extends over 14 amino acids. The ends lost 8 bases at V and 5 bases at J; junction bases unmatched: 11.

The V gene is TRBV4-3, the J gene TRBJ2-7; 9 bases fit TRBD1. This CDR3 has 13 amino acids. Per the germline V gene, CDR1 is LGHNA and CDR2 is YSLEER. With 2 bases clipped from V and 5 bases from J, the junction kept 1 base outside the gene matches. The CDR3 DNA follows: TGCGCCAGCAGCCAACGGACAGGGGACGAGCAGTACTTC. Translated, it gives CASSQRTGDEQYF.

This clonotype has just a few counts. V gene TRBV20-1 combines with J gene TRBJ2-5; D is unclear. Between the trimmed V and J ends, which lost 7 bases and 1 base, there was a span of 19 bases. Germline V gives CDR1 DFQATT, CDR2 SNEGSKA (reference sequence). This CDR3 is built from 15 residues. CDR3: CSVFRRRDFQETQYF. In DNA form, the CDR3 reads TGCAGTGTGTTTCGGCGGCGCGACTTCCAAGAGACCCAGTACTTC.

CDR3 DNA sequence: TGCAGTGCCAGGACTAGCTTCCCTGAGCAGTTCTTC. As protein: CSARTSFPEQFF. V and J are TRBV20-1 and TRBJ2-1; TRBD2 matches at 8 bases. CDR3 length equals 12 residues. Unmatched junction bases numbered 7, after V lost 6 bases and J lost 9 bases. Germline V gene data show CDR1 as DFQATT and CDR2 as SNEGSKA (reference sequence).

The gene calls are TRBV24-1 and TRBJ2-2; 7 positions match TRBD1. V lost 9 bases to trimming and J lost 6 bases; unmatched junction nucleotides: 12. This CDR3 comprises 15 residues. Germline CDR1 KGHDR, CDR2 SFDVKD. CDR3 amino acids: CATHTGDGGPGELFF. The DNA of the CDR3 is TGTGCCACCCATACAGGGGACGGAGGCCCCGGGGAGCTGTTTTTT.